This T cell receptor (beta chain) is drawn from a study of T cells after yellow fever vaccination. For the study at large: Preparing low-cell-number fractions relied on SMART-Seq v4 Ultra Low Input.

In TCRdb, the 5' RACE reads were re-called with MiXCR into one record per CDR3 protein. Among hundreds of thousands of distinct CDR3 sequences listed, 5.2% were seen once. Whole-study results and caveats: Primary-vaccination clones mostly resurfaced post-booster (96% CD4, just under 90% CD8).

To note about this clonotype: Its antigen is not identified.

This sequence was found in a man between 18 and 29 years old who received the YFV17D yellow fever vaccine. Sample: CD4+ T cells sorted from PBMCs, taken on the day of the yellow fever booster vaccination.

The CDR3 reads CASSSHAGLTQYF. The CDR3 region has the DNA TGTGCCAGCAGCTCCCATGCGGGTCTTACGCAGTATTTT. The genes are TRBV7-3 and TRBJ2-3, with D possibly TRBD2 on 5 matching bases. V lost 4 bases and J 8 bases, leaving 13 bases between the germline ends. CDR3 length equals 13 residues. CDR1 and CDR2 from the germline V gene are SGHTA and FQGTGA. The full variable domain, rest sourced from reference TRBV7-3 and TRBJ2-3, is GAGVSQTPSNKVTEKGKYVELRCDPISGHTALYWYRQSLGQGPEFLIYFQGTGAADDSGLPNDRFFAVRPEGSVSTLKIQRTERGDSAVYLCASSSHAGLTQYFGPGTRLTVL.